These T cell receptor beta chains were read from a single sample in a study of blood T cell repertoires in COVID-19. Data came from immunoSEQ multiplex PCR; TCRdb stores just in-frame clones and leaves some out. The top ten hold about 1.5% of the sample, which has fewer than 300,000 clones, about four fifths seen once. The sample comprised peripheral blood. The receptors were sampled from a human donor with COVID-19, enrolled during active disease. The donor label of this sample is uncertain. Each CDR3 is given with its conserved first and last residue. Each record gives: V gene, D gene, clone size, J gene, CDR3 protein, CDR3 DNA. D genes are given only for firm matches. Where a row states a size, it is once, few, many or the class of an expanded clone; other rows omit it.

V gene: TRBV15; D gene: -; clone size: -; J gene: TRBJ2-1; CDR3 protein: CATSRGDGSPYNEQFF; CDR3 DNA: TGTGCCACCAGCAGAGGGGACGGGAGCCCCTACAATGAGCAGTTCTTC
V gene: TRBV9; D gene: -; clone size: -; J gene: TRBJ1-6; CDR3 protein: CASSVTEVYGSPLHF; CDR3 DNA: TGTGCCAGCAGCGTGACGGAGGTTTATGGATCACCCCTCCACTTT
V gene: TRBV7-3; D gene: TRBD2; clone size: -; J gene: TRBJ2-3; CDR3 protein: CASSSLGASGSGADTQYF; CDR3 DNA: TGTGCCAGCAGCTCCCTCGGGGCTAGCGGGAGTGGGGCAGATACGCAGTATTTT
V gene: TRBV25-1; D gene: -; clone size: -; J gene: TRBJ2-1; CDR3 protein: CASSAGYNEQFF; CDR3 DNA: TGTGCCAGCAGCGCGGGGTATAATGAGCAGTTCTTC
V gene: TRBV11-3; D gene: TRBD2; clone size: -; J gene: TRBJ2-1; CDR3 protein: CASSPGGTLNEQFF; CDR3 DNA: TGTGCCAGCAGCCCGGGGGGAACTCTAAATGAGCAGTTCTTC
V gene: TRBV29-1; D gene: TRBD1; clone size: few; J gene: TRBJ2-7; CDR3 protein: CSVRPDRRSYEQYF; CDR3 DNA: TGCAGCGTCCGCCCGGACAGGCGATCCTACGAGCAGTACTTC
V gene: TRBV7-9; D gene: TRBD1; clone size: -; J gene: TRBJ2-7; CDR3 protein: CASSLTGGRYEQYF; CDR3 DNA: TGTGCCAGCAGCTTAACAGGGGGCAGGTACGAGCAGTACTTC
V gene: TRBV9; D gene: TRBD2; clone size: -; J gene: TRBJ2-2; CDR3 protein: CASSVTAGEVPGELFF; CDR3 DNA: TGTGCCAGCAGCGTAACGGCGGGAGAAGTCCCCGGGGAGCTGTTTTTT
V gene: TRBV29-1; D gene: TRBD1; clone size: -; J gene: TRBJ2-1; CDR3 protein: CSVDRTGSYNEQFF; CDR3 DNA: TGCAGCGTTGATCGGACAGGCTCCTACAATGAGCAGTTCTTC
V gene: TRBV2; D gene: -; clone size: -; J gene: TRBJ1-2; CDR3 protein: CAGGGTYGYTF; CDR3 DNA: TGTGCCGGGGGAGGCACCTATGGCTACACCTTC
V gene: TRBV10-1; D gene: TRBD1; clone size: -; J gene: TRBJ2-7; CDR3 protein: CASSESGTGEYEQYF; CDR3 DNA: TGCGCCAGCAGTGAGTCGGGGACAGGGGAGTACGAGCAGTACTTC
V gene: TRBV5-1; D gene: TRBD2; clone size: -; J gene: TRBJ2-5; CDR3 protein: CASSFRDREGETQYF; CDR3 DNA: TGCGCCAGCAGCTTCCGGGACCGGGAGGGGGAGACCCAGTACTTC
V gene: TRBV7-8; D gene: -; clone size: few; J gene: TRBJ1-1; CDR3 protein: CASSLAFEDTEAFF; CDR3 DNA: TGTGCCAGCAGCTTAGCCTTTGAGGACACTGAAGCTTTCTTT
V gene: TRBV3-1/TRBV3-2; D gene: -; clone size: once; J gene: TRBJ1-1; CDR3 protein: CASSLRGNMNTEAFF; CDR3 DNA: TGTGCCAGCAGCCTCAGGGGAAACATGAACACTGAAGCTTTCTTT
V gene: TRBV19; D gene: -; clone size: few; J gene: TRBJ1-1; CDR3 protein: CASSIMESAGVGTEAFF; CDR3 DNA: TGTGCCAGTAGTATAATGGAATCGGCAGGGGTGGGCACTGAAGCTTTCTTT
V gene: TRBV5-8; D gene: TRBD1; clone size: once; J gene: TRBJ1-4; CDR3 protein: CASSSTGNNEKLFF; CDR3 DNA: TGTGCCAGCAGCTCGACAGGGAATAATGAAAAACTGTTTTTT
V gene: TRBV5-1; D gene: -; clone size: -; J gene: TRBJ1-1; CDR3 protein: CASSLVTRGLNTEAFF; CDR3 DNA: TGCGCCAGCAGCTTGGTTACCAGGGGCCTTAACACTGAAGCTTTCTTT
V gene: TRBV12-3/TRBV12-4; D gene: -; clone size: -; J gene: TRBJ2-5; CDR3 protein: CASSLRGQETQYF; CDR3 DNA: TGTGCCAGCAGTTTAAGAGGGCAAGAGACCCAGTACTTC
V gene: TRBV2; D gene: -; clone size: -; J gene: TRBJ1-1; CDR3 protein: CASSERSGANTEAFF; CDR3 DNA: TGTGCCAGCAGTGAAAGATCAGGCGCGAACACTGAAGCTTTCTTT
V gene: TRBV27; D gene: -; clone size: once; J gene: TRBJ2-5; CDR3 protein: CASSTFRGGAGETQYF; CDR3 DNA: TGTGCCAGCAGCACCTTCCGCGGTGGGGCGGGGGAGACCCAGTACTTC
V gene: TRBV9; D gene: TRBD2; clone size: -; J gene: TRBJ2-7; CDR3 protein: CASSVGIGGGRAPGYEQYF; CDR3 DNA: TGTGCCAGCAGCGTAGGAATTGGCGGCGGGAGGGCTCCGGGCTACGAGCAGTACTTC
V gene: TRBV5-1; D gene: -; clone size: once; J gene: TRBJ2-5; CDR3 protein: CASRRTPTYRETQYF; CDR3 DNA: TGCGCCAGCAGACGCACTCCCACGTACCGAGAGACCCAGTACTTC
V gene: TRBV3-1/TRBV3-2; D gene: -; clone size: -; J gene: TRBJ2-1; CDR3 protein: CASSQVAGSYNEQFF; CDR3 DNA: TGTGCCAGCAGCCAAGTCGCGGGATCCTACAATGAGCAGTTCTTC
V gene: TRBV9; D gene: TRBD2; clone size: -; J gene: TRBJ2-5; CDR3 protein: CASSLNSGAQETQYF; CDR3 DNA: TGTGCCAGCAGCCTTAATAGCGGGGCCCAAGAGACCCAGTACTTC
V gene: TRBV5-6; D gene: TRBD1; clone size: -; J gene: TRBJ1-1; CDR3 protein: CASSFGTGVGTEAFF; CDR3 DNA: TGTGCCAGCAGCTTCGGGACAGGGGTAGGGACTGAAGCTTTCTTT
V gene: TRBV28; D gene: TRBD2; clone size: -; J gene: TRBJ2-3; CDR3 protein: CASTLNGLAGGPGADTQYF; CDR3 DNA: TGTGCCAGCACCTTGAACGGGCTAGCGGGAGGGCCCGGTGCAGATACGCAGTATTTT
V gene: TRBV5-4; D gene: TRBD1; clone size: -; J gene: TRBJ1-5; CDR3 protein: CASSPDRGQGQPQHF; CDR3 DNA: TGTGCCAGCAGCCCCGACAGGGGGCAGGGTCAGCCCCAGCATTTT
V gene: TRBV13; D gene: -; clone size: -; J gene: TRBJ1-6; CDR3 protein: CASSYSLVQGALNSPLHF; CDR3 DNA: TGTGCCAGCAGCTATTCTTTGGTTCAAGGGGCCCTTAATTCACCCCTCCACTTT
V gene: TRBV18; D gene: -; clone size: once; J gene: TRBJ1-4; CDR3 protein: CASSLRVEKATNEKLFF; CDR3 DNA: TGTGCCAGCTCATTACGGGTAGAAAAAGCAACTAATGAAAAACTGTTTTTT
V gene: TRBV10-1; D gene: -; clone size: once; J gene: TRBJ2-7; CDR3 protein: CASKELKNYSSDEQYF; CDR3 DNA: TGCGCCAGCAAGGAACTCAAGAACTATAGCTCGGACGAGCAGTACTTC
V gene: TRBV5-4; D gene: -; clone size: -; J gene: TRBJ2-1; CDR3 protein: CASKDGGRPGDGEQFF; CDR3 DNA: TGTGCCAGCAAGGACGGGGGAAGACCCGGGGACGGTGAGCAGTTCTTC
V gene: TRBV11-3; D gene: -; clone size: -; J gene: TRBJ2-1; CDR3 protein: CASSPRSSGHEQFF; CDR3 DNA: TGTGCCAGCAGCCCCCGAAGTAGCGGTCATGAGCAGTTCTTC
V gene: TRBV5-6; D gene: TRBD1; clone size: -; J gene: TRBJ1-2; CDR3 protein: CASRTGVQRYGYTF; CDR3 DNA: TGTGCCAGCAGAACAGGGGTTCAACGTTATGGCTACACCTTC